This T cell receptor beta chain was profiled in a study of blood T cell repertoires in COVID-19. Study information: From the United States, Italy and Spain came samples of acute and convalescent COVID-19. The cDNA or gDNA used as material had been derived from T cells, B-cell-depleted T cells, or PBMCs.

The length of the CDR3 is 14 residues. Per the germline V gene, CDR1 is DFQATT and CDR2 is SNEGSKA (reference sequence). Trimming stripped 3 bases from V and 0 bases from J, with 12 bases between. Authors' analysis steps: From reference gene primer amplification, estimates of nucleated cell counts were derived. Profiled with immunoSEQ multiplex PCR; TCRdb holds only in-frame clones, not every one. V, J and clone size were drawn from that table, and D and trimming were deduced from the DNA. The sample has approximately 240,000 clones, approximately 80% seen once. The V call is TRBV20-1, the J call TRBJ2-7; no reliable D call. The receptor's source is a woman aged 40-49 years with active or convalescent COVID-19. Sequencing used peripheral blood. Here the CDR3 reads CSASRLGLSYEQYF. In DNA form, the CDR3 reads TGCAGTGCTAGTCGTTTGGGCCTCTCCTACGAGCAGTACTTC.